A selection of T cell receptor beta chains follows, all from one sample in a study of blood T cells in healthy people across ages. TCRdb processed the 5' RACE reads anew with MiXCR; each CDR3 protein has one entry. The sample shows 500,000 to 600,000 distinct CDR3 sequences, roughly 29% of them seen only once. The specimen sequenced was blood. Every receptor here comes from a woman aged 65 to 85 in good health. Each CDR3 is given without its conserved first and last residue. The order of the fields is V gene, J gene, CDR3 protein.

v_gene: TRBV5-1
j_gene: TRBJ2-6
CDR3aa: ASSLAEAGWSGANVLT

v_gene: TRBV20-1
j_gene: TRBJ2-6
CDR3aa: SASLGRAPVSGANVLT

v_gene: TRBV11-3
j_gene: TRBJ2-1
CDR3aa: ASSLDPQDGLYNEQF

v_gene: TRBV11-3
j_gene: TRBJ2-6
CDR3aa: ASSLDPGSFSGANVLT

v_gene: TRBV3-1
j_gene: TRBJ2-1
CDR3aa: ASSQETGGPQNEQF

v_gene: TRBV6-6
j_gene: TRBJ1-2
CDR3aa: ASSDSVGYT

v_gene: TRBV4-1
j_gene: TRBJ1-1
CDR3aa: ASSQENGEAF

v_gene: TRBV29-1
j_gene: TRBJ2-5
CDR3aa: SVITMYQEAQY

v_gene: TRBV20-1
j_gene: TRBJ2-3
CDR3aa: SAKSRALRTDTQY

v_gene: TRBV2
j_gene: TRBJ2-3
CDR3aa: ASSEALRLEDTQY

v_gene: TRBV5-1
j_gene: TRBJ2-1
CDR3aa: ASSLRSRGNEQF

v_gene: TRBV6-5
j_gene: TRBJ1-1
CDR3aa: ASKETANTEAF

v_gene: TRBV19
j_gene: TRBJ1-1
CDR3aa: ASSFDRAEAF

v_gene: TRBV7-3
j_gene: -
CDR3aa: ASSLTSADRGRVVVVYEQY

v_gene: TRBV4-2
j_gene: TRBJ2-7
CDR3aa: ASSQQGAGGISYEQY

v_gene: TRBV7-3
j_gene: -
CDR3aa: ASSPPQHEQY

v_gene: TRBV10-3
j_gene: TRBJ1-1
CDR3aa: AISARDRGNTEAF

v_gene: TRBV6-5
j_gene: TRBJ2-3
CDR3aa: ASSYSVTGSDTQY

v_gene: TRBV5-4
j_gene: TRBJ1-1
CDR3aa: ASSSRWTQNTEAF

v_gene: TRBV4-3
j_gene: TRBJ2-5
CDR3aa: ASSHQGKGETQY

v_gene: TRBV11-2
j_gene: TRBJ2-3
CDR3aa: ASSFMRSDTQY

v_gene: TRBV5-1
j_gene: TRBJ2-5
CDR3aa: ASRRWSGGSETQY

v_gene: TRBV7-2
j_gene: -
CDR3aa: ASTVRDRTYEQY

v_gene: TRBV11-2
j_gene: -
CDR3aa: ASSASGGSYEQY

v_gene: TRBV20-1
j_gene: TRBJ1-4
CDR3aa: SASDRDGEKLF

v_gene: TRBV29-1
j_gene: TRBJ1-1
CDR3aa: SVVGQANTEAF

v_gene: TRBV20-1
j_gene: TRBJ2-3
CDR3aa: SAEGQSTDTQY

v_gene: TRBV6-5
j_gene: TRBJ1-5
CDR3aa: ASRPPGQGNQPQH

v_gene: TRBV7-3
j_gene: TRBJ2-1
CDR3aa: ASTKQGANEQF

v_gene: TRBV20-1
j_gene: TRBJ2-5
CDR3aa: SARSTGEVSQY

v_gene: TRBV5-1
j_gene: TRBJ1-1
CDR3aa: ASSHDRGAAEAF

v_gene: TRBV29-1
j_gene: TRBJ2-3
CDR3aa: SVDAGSFSTDTQY

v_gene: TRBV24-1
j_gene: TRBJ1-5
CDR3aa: ATSAGNQPQH

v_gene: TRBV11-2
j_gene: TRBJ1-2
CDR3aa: ASSPGGIRA

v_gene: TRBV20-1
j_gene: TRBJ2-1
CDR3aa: SALSSYNEQF

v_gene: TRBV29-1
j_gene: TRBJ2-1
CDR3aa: SVGASGGQYNEQF

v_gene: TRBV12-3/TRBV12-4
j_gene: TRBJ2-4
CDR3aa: ASSWGTTAKNIQY

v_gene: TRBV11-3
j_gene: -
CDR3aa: ASSGRGDSSYEQY

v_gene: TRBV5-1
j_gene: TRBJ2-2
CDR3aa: ASSRDNTGELF

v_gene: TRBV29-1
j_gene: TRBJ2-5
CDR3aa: SVTSGGAKETQY

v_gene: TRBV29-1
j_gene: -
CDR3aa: SVTGFRNEQF

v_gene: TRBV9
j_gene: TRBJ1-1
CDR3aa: ASSPGGRTEAF

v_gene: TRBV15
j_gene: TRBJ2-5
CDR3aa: ATSKLDRTHRRQETQY

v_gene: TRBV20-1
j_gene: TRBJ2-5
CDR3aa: SAGVGQETQY

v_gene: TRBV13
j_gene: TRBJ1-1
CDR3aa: ASSLGRSNTEAF

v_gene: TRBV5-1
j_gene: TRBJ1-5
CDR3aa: ASAGYRPQH

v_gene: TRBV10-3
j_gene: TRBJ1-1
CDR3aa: AISEGAAYTEAF

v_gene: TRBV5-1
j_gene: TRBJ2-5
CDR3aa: ASSLVVGGPIQETQY

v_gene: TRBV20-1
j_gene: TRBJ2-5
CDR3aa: SASYSAGETQY

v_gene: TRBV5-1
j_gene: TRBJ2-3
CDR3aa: ASRLSGGGDTQY

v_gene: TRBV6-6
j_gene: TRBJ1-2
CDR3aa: ASSYGTDYGYT

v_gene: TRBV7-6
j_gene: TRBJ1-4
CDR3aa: ASSSSSEKLF

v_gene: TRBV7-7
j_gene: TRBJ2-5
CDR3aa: ASSSAGEEETQY

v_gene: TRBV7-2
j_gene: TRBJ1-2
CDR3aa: ASSLAENSLLNYGYT

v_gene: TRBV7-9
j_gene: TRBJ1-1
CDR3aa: ASSIQGARTEAF

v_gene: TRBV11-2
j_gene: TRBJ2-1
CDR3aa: ASSLTTHEQF

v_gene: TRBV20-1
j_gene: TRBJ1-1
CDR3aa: SARVFGVPNTEAF

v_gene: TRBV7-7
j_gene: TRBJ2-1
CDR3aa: ASSKQAVGRAEQF

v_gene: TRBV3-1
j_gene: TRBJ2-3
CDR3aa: ASSVTSEGPSDTQY

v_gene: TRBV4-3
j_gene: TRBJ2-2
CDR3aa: ASSQDPRENTGELF